This T cell receptor (beta chain) was sequenced in a study of blood T cell repertoires in COVID-19. In the original processing: By means of reference gene primer amplification, nucleated cell counts were estimated. Assay: immunoSEQ multiplex PCR; the TCRdb copy retains only in-frame clones and omits some. The V and J calls and clone size are taken from that table; D and trimming were inferred from the DNA. The data contain tens of thousands of clones, approximately 80% of them singletons. CDR3 size: 15 residues. Germline V CDR1 and CDR2: MNHEY, SMNVEV (reference sequence). V was pared by 0 bases and J by 8 bases, with 11 bases between.

V and J are TRBV27 and TRBJ1-6; no clear D gene. The sample was peripheral blood. The clonotype was recovered from a man aged 50 or older with COVID-19, enrolled during active disease. DNA for the CDR3: TGTGCCAGCAGTTTATCGTCACGTGGAGATTCACCCCTCCACTTT. Protein product: CASSLSSRGDSPLHF.